This is a list of T cell receptor beta chains from one sample in a study of shared clonotypes between healthy human individuals. Method: immunoSEQ multiplex PCR; TCRdb's copy keeps in-frame clones and lacks some. The data hold roughly 2.5 million clones, with around 90% observed a single time. The specimen sequenced was naive CD4+ T cells sorted from blood. The receptor source for this set is a young man in good health. CDR3s include the opening cysteine and the closing phenylalanine or tryptophan. D genes are given only for firm matches. Only part of the rows carry a size: once, few, many, or a class if the clone is expanded.

clone size: NA
J gene: TRBJ2-3
D gene: TRBD2
V gene: TRBV5-1
CDR3 protein: CASSFTGGSTDTQYF
CDR3 DNA: TGCGCCAGCAGCTTCACGGGAGGGAGCACAGATACGCAGTATTTT

clone size: few
J gene: TRBJ2-7
D gene: NA
V gene: TRBV14
CDR3 protein: CASSQGSYEQYF
CDR3 DNA: TGTGCCAGCAGCCAAGGTTCCTACGAGCAGTACTTC

clone size: NA
J gene: TRBJ2-5
D gene: NA
V gene: TRBV5-1
CDR3 protein: CASSLNLANQETQYF
CDR3 DNA: TGCGCCAGCAGCTTAAACCTAGCGAATCAAGAGACCCAGTACTTC

clone size: NA
J gene: TRBJ2-2
D gene: NA
V gene: TRBV15
CDR3 protein: CATSRTETGNTGELFF
CDR3 DNA: TGTGCCACCAGCAGAACCGAGACCGGCAACACCGGGGAGCTGTTTTTT

clone size: once
J gene: TRBJ2-3
D gene: NA
V gene: TRBV7-3
CDR3 protein: CASSSQGGGTQYF
CDR3 DNA: TGTGCCAGCAGCTCCCAGGGAGGCGGCACGCAGTATTTT

clone size: NA
J gene: TRBJ2-1
D gene: TRBD1
V gene: TRBV11-3
CDR3 protein: CASSPRTGHNEQFF
CDR3 DNA: TGTGCCAGCAGCCCCCGGACAGGGCACAATGAGCAGTTCTTC

clone size: once
J gene: TRBJ2-4
D gene: TRBD1
V gene: TRBV30
CDR3 protein: CAWDRVAKNIQYF
CDR3 DNA: TGTGCCTGGGACAGGGTGGCCAAAAACATTCAGTACTTC

clone size: once
J gene: TRBJ2-7
D gene: NA
V gene: TRBV5-4
CDR3 protein: CASSLGGLSYEQYF
CDR3 DNA: TGTGCCAGCAGCTTGGGGGGGCTCTCCTACGAGCAGTACTTC

clone size: NA
J gene: TRBJ1-5
D gene: NA
V gene: TRBV7-2
CDR3 protein: CASSFKEDQPQHF
CDR3 DNA: TGTGCCAGCAGCTTTAAAGAGGATCAGCCCCAGCATTTT

clone size: once
J gene: TRBJ2-1
D gene: NA
V gene: TRBV27
CDR3 protein: CASSGALYNEQFF
CDR3 DNA: TGTGCCAGCAGCGGGGCCCTCTACAATGAGCAGTTCTTC

clone size: once
J gene: TRBJ2-7
D gene: TRBD2
V gene: TRBV5-6
CDR3 protein: CASSFWTSGRDSREQYF
CDR3 DNA: TGTGCCAGCAGCTTCTGGACTAGCGGGAGGGACAGCCGCGAGCAGTACTTC

clone size: NA
J gene: TRBJ2-3
D gene: TRBD1
V gene: TRBV10-1
CDR3 protein: CASSEDRGYTDTQYF
CDR3 DNA: TGCGCCAGCAGTGAGGACAGGGGGTACACAGATACGCAGTATTTT

clone size: NA
J gene: TRBJ1-6
D gene: NA
V gene: TRBV5-4
CDR3 protein: CASNGDGVGSPLHF
CDR3 DNA: TGTGCCAGCAACGGGGACGGGGTAGGCTCACCCCTCCACTTT

clone size: once
J gene: TRBJ2-5
D gene: TRBD2
V gene: TRBV5-4
CDR3 protein: CASSWGLAGGQETQYF
CDR3 DNA: TGTGCCAGCAGCTGGGGACTAGCGGGGGGTCAAGAGACCCAGTACTTC

clone size: few
J gene: TRBJ2-2
D gene: NA
V gene: TRBV30
CDR3 protein: CAWSIVGELFF
CDR3 DNA: TGTGCCTGGAGTATTGTGGGGGAGCTGTTTTTT

clone size: once
J gene: TRBJ2-5
D gene: NA
V gene: TRBV5-1
CDR3 protein: CASSLVGGLRETQYF
CDR3 DNA: TGCGCCAGCAGCTTGGTCGGGGGTCTCCGGGAGACCCAGTACTTC

clone size: NA
J gene: TRBJ2-5
D gene: TRBD1
V gene: TRBV11-2
CDR3 protein: CASSRQGQAQETQYF
CDR3 DNA: TGTGCCAGCAGCCGACAGGGTCAAGCTCAAGAGACCCAGTACTTC

clone size: NA
J gene: TRBJ1-1
D gene: NA
V gene: TRBV20-1
CDR3 protein: CSAAPGVGAFF
CDR3 DNA: TGCAGTGCTGCCCCGGGGGTAGGGGCTTTCTTT

clone size: NA
J gene: TRBJ2-5
D gene: NA
V gene: TRBV2
CDR3 protein: CASNYIFQETQYF
CDR3 DNA: TGTGCCAGCAACTATATATTCCAAGAGACCCAGTACTTC

clone size: NA
J gene: TRBJ1-1
D gene: NA
V gene: TRBV28
CDR3 protein: CASSRVTEAFF
CDR3 DNA: TGTGCCAGCAGTCGGGTGACTGAAGCTTTCTTT

clone size: NA
J gene: TRBJ2-7
D gene: NA
V gene: TRBV11-2
CDR3 protein: CASSPEGASYEQYF
CDR3 DNA: TGTGCCAGCAGCCCCGAGGGTGCCTCCTACGAGCAGTACTTC

clone size: once
J gene: TRBJ2-6
D gene: NA
V gene: TRBV18
CDR3 protein: CASSPLNGKTSGANVLTF
CDR3 DNA: TGTGCCAGCTCACCATTAAACGGAAAGACCTCTGGGGCCAACGTCCTGACTTTC

clone size: NA
J gene: TRBJ1-5
D gene: TRBD1
V gene: TRBV10-3
CDR3 protein: CAARQGLDQPQHF
CDR3 DNA: TGTGCCGCCCGACAGGGGCTCGATCAGCCCCAGCATTTT

clone size: NA
J gene: TRBJ1-2
D gene: NA
V gene: TRBV6-5
CDR3 protein: CASSRDSFTNGYTF
CDR3 DNA: TGTGCCAGCAGTCGAGACTCCTTCACGAATGGCTACACCTTC

clone size: NA
J gene: TRBJ2-7
D gene: NA
V gene: TRBV6-5
CDR3 protein: CASTPIQGSEQYF
CDR3 DNA: TGTGCCAGCACTCCCATCCAGGGAAGCGAGCAGTACTTC

clone size: NA
J gene: TRBJ2-3
D gene: NA
V gene: TRBV14
CDR3 protein: CASSQDLGFTDTQYF
CDR3 DNA: TGTGCCAGCAGCCAAGATCTAGGCTTCACAGATACGCAGTATTTT

clone size: once
J gene: TRBJ2-7
D gene: NA
V gene: TRBV6-1
CDR3 protein: CASSEVGGSSYEQYF
CDR3 DNA: TGTGCCAGCAGTGAAGTAGGGGGGAGCTCCTACGAGCAGTACTTC

clone size: NA
J gene: TRBJ2-1
D gene: NA
V gene: TRBV6-5
CDR3 protein: CASRLGRWDEQFF
CDR3 DNA: TGTGCCAGCCGGCTGGGCCGATGGGATGAGCAGTTCTTC

clone size: NA
J gene: TRBJ2-2
D gene: NA
V gene: TRBV28
CDR3 protein: CASEDGANTGELFF
CDR3 DNA: TGTGCCAGCGAGGACGGAGCGAACACCGGGGAGCTGTTTTTT

clone size: NA
J gene: TRBJ1-5
D gene: NA
V gene: TRBV2
CDR3 protein: CASSGTGGNQPQHF
CDR3 DNA: TGTGCCAGCAGTGGAACAGGCGGCAATCAGCCCCAGCATTTT

clone size: NA
J gene: TRBJ1-5
D gene: TRBD1
V gene: TRBV11-2
CDR3 protein: CASSLGTGLGQPQHF
CDR3 DNA: TGTGCCAGCAGCTTAGGGACAGGGTTAGGTCAGCCCCAGCATTTT

clone size: NA
J gene: TRBJ2-7
D gene: TRBD1
V gene: TRBV28
CDR3 protein: CASSSPNPGQSYEQYF
CDR3 DNA: TGTGCCAGCAGTTCGCCAAATCCGGGACAGAGCTACGAGCAGTACTTC

clone size: NA
J gene: TRBJ1-6
D gene: TRBD1
V gene: TRBV27
CDR3 protein: CASSNTGASPLHF
CDR3 DNA: TGTGCCAGCAGCAACACAGGGGCTTCACCCCTCCACTTT

clone size: few
J gene: TRBJ2-7
D gene: NA
V gene: TRBV5-1
CDR3 protein: CASSFYEQYF
CDR3 DNA: TGCGCCAGCAGCTTCTACGAGCAGTACTTC

clone size: NA
J gene: TRBJ2-2
D gene: NA
V gene: TRBV5-4
CDR3 protein: CASSLAGMNTGELFF
CDR3 DNA: TGTGCCAGCAGCTTGGCGGGGATGAACACCGGGGAGCTGTTTTTT

clone size: once
J gene: TRBJ2-7
D gene: TRBD2
V gene: TRBV18
CDR3 protein: CASSPPRGGTTYEQYF
CDR3 DNA: TGTGCCAGCTCACCACCGCGCGGGGGGACCACCTACGAGCAGTACTTC